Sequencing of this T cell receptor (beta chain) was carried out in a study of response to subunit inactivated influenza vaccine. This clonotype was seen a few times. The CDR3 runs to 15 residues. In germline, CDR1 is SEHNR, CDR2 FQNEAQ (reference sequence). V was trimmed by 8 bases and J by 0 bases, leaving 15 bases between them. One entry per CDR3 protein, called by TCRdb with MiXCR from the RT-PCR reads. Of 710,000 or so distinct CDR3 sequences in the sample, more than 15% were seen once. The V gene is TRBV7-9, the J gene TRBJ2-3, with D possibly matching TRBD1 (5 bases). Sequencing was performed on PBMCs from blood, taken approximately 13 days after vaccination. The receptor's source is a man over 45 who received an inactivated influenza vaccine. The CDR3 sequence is CASHTGTTSTDTQYF. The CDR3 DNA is TGTGCCAGCCATACAGGAACCACTAGCACAGATACGCAGTATTTT.